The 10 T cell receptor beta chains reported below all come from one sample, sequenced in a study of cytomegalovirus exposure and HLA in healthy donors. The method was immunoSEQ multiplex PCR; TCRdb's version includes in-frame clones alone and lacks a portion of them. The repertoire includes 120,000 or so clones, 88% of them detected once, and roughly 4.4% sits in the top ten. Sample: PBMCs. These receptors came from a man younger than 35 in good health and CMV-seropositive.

CDR3 bases: TGTGCCAGCTCGCCCTCAATGGACAGCTCCTACAATGAGCAGTTCTTC. It codes for CASSPSMDSSYNEQFF. The V gene is TRBV18, the J gene TRBJ2-1; tentative D call: TRBD1 (6 bases). The CDR3 is 16 amino acids. CDR1 KGHSH and CDR2 LQKENI come from the germline V gene. V lost 6 bases, J lost 0 bases, and 15 bases lay in between.

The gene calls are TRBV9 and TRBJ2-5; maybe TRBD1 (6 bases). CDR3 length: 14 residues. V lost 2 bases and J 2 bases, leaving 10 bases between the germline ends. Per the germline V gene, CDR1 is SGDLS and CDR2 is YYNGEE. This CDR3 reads CASSVGQPQETQYF. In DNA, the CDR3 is TGTGCCAGCAGCGTCGGACAGCCTCAAGAGACCCAGTACTTC.

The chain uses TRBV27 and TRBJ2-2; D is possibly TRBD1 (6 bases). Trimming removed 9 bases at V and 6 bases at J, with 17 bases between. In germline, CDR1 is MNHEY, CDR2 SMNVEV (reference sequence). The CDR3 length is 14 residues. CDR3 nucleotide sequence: TGTGCCAGTTCGAATCGGACAGATCCCGGGGAGCTGTTTTTT. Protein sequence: CASSNRTDPGELFF.

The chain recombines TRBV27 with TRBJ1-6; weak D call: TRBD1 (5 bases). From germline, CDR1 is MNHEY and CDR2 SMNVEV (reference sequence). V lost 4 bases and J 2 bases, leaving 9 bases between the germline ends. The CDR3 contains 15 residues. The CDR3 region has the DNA TGTGCCAGCAGTTGGGGGGGGGCCTATAATTCACCCCTCCACTTT. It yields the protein CASSWGGAYNSPLHF.

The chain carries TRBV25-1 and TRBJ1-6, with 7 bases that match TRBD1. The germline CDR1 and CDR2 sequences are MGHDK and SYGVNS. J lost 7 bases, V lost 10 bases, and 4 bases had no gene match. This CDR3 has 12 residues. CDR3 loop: CATQDRNSPLHF. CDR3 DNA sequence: TGTGCCACCCAGGACAGGAATTCACCCCTCCACTTT.

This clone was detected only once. CDR3 region: CASSGGRGSSYNEQFF. The CDR3 nucleotides read TGTGCCAGCAGTGGGGGAAGAGGGAGCTCCTACAATGAGCAGTTCTTC. The chain uses TRBV2 and TRBJ2-1, with D possibly being TRBD2 (5 bases). The germline V and J ends were trimmed by 4 bases and 0 bases, with 13 bases remaining between them. Germline-derived CDR1 and CDR2 are SNHLY and FYNNEI. The CDR3 runs 16 residues.

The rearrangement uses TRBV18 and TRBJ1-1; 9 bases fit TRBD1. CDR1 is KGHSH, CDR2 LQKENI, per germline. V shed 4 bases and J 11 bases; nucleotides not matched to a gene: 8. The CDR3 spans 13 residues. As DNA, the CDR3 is TGTGCCAGCTCACTGGGACAGGGATTCGATGCTTTCTTT. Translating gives CASSLGQGFDAFF.

The CDR3 DNA follows: TGTGCCAGCTCAGCCCCGCCTATGAACACTGAAGCTTTCTTT. It specifies CASSAPPMNTEAFF. This rearrangement joins TRBV18 to TRBJ1-1; no clear D. V gave up 5 bases and J gave up 0 bases, with 10 bases separating them. Germline CDR1 KGHSH, CDR2 LQKENI. The CDR3 is 14 residues long.

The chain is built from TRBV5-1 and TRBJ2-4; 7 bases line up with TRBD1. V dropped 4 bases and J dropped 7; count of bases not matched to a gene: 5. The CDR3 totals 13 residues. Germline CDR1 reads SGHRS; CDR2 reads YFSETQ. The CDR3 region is CASSPSDRNIQYF. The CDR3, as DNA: TGCGCCAGCAGCCCCTCGGACAGGAACATTCAGTACTTC.

The CDR3 region has the DNA TGCGCCAGCAGCCAAGATGGAACAGGGGGTAGGGATGAGCAGTTCTTC. The encoded protein is CASSQDGTGGRDEQFF. The gene calls are TRBV4-1 and TRBJ2-1; 8 bases line up with TRBD1. Germline V lookup: CDR1 MGHRA, CDR2 YSYEKL. V lost 0 bases, J lost 8 bases, and 9 bases stayed unmatched. The CDR3 covers 16 residues.